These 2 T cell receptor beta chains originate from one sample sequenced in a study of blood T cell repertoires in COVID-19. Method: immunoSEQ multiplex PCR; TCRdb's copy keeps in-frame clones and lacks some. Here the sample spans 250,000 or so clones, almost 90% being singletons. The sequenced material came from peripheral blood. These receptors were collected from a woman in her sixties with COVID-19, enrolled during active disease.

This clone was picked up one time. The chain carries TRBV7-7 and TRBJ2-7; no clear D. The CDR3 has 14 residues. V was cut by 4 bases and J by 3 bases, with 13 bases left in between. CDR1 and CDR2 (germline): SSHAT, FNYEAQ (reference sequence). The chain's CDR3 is CASSSQEGYYEQYF. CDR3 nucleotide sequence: TGTGCCAGCAGCTCCCAGGAAGGTTACTACGAGCAGTACTTC.

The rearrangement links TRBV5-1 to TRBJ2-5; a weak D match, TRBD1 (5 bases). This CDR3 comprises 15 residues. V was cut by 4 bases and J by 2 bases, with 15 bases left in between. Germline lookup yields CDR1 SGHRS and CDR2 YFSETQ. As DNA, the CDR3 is TGCGCCAGCAGCCTACAGGTCGGTCCGCAAGAGACCCAGTACTTC. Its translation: CASSLQVGPQETQYF.